This entry describes one T cell receptor beta chain. The record originates from a study of cytomegalovirus exposure and HLA in healthy donors. A multiplex PCR was run with 60 Vbeta primers and 13 Jbeta primers. Repertoires were generated with immunoSEQ multiplex PCR, while TCRdb's copy carries only in-frame clones and drops some. The sample has approximately 130,000 clones; around 85% are singletons. Germline V gene data show CDR1 as GTSNPN and CDR2 as SVGIG (reference sequence). Trimming took off 0 bases at V and 5 bases at J, with 14 bases between the two ends. This CDR3 contains 15 residues. The chain links TRBV30 to TRBJ2-1, with D perhaps matching TRBD2 (6 bases). Source material: PBMCs. The receptor was derived from a woman aged 30 to 39 in good health and CMV-seropositive. CDR3 coding DNA: TGTGCCTGGAGTGTACGGGGGACCGTGAACAATGAGCAGTTCTTC. It yields the protein CAWSVRGTVNNEQFF.